The 19 T cell receptor beta chains given below trace back to one sample, sequenced in a study of a mutant IDH1 vaccine in newly diagnosed glioma. Time point specified: week 5, during vaccination. Each dose of the vaccine consisted of 300 ug of mutant IDH1 20-mer peptide, with topical imiquimod. Here immunoSEQ multiplex PCR was the method, and the copy in TCRdb shows in-frame clones only, minus some. Of tens of thousands of clones in the sample, about 91% were seen once. Their target antigens are unknown. The specimen comprised PBMCs, sampled from a glioma patient whose treatment included an IDH1 peptide vaccine. The receptors were sampled from a woman aged 45-59 years with glioma.

The chain employs TRBV6-5 and TRBJ1-1, with TRBD1 as a possible D gene (5 bases). CDR3 length: 13 residues. Per the germline V gene, CDR1 is MNHEY and CDR2 is SVGAGI. Trimming cost V 5 bases and J 10 bases, with 17 bases left between them. CDR3 sequence (DNA): TGTGCCAGCAGTCTCGGGGCCCGAGAGGGAGCTTTCTTT. Translated, it gives CASSLGAREGAFF.

A word on this clone: The sample contains more than one DNA sequence encoding this CDR3. The chain joins TRBV7-9 to TRBJ1-1; D remains unclear. The germline gives CDR1 SEHNR, CDR2 FQNEAQ (reference sequence). The CDR3 runs to 12 residues. V was cut by 5 bases and J by 6 bases, with 10 bases left in between. The DNA for the CDR3 is TGTGCCAGCAGCCCGCCCGGGCCTGAAGCTTTCTTT. It is translated as CASSPPGPEAFF.

The chain uses TRBV7-9 and TRBJ1-2; D is perhaps TRBD1 (5 bases). With 4 bases removed from V and 5 bases from J, the gap between germline ends came to 8 bases. The CDR3 is made up of 12 amino acids. Germline V gene data show CDR1 as SEHNR and CDR2 as FQNEAQ (reference sequence). The CDR3 DNA reads as TGTGCCAGCAGCTCCCAGGGATATGGCTACACCTTC. It encodes CASSSQGYGYTF.

The V call is TRBV5-1, the J call TRBJ2-5; 10 nucleotides line up with TRBD1. Near its end, the DNA agrees better with TRBJ2-7, so the J call may be wrong. Germline V CDR1 and CDR2: SGHRS, YFSETQ. The CDR3 has 17 amino acids. DNA of the CDR3: TGCGCCAGCAGCACCAATAACCCGGGGACAGGGGTATCCGAGCAGTACTTC. Its translation is CASSTNNPGTGVSEQYF.

This rearrangement joins TRBV7-9 to TRBJ2-2; no clear D. The CDR3 covers 16 residues. CDR1 is SEHNR, CDR2 FQNEAQ, per germline (reference sequence). V lost 5 bases and J 3 bases, leaving 16 bases between the germline ends. CDR3 residues: CASSLNGFKDTGELFF. The CDR3 DNA follows: TGTGCCAGCAGCCTAAACGGTTTTAAGGACACCGGGGAGCTGTTTTTT.

The DNA of the CDR3 is TGCGCCAGCAGCCCGTCCCGGGACAGGTTCGAGCAGTACTTC. Its protein is CASSPSRDRFEQYF. The J gene is TRBJ2-7, the V gene TRBV5-1; 8 bases agree with TRBD1. This CDR3 contains 14 residues. The germline CDR1 and CDR2 sequences are SGHRS and YFSETQ. J lost 6 bases, V lost 4 bases, and 9 bases had no gene match.

The chain is built from TRBV7-3 and TRBJ2-7, with TRBD2 matching over 10 bases. The CDR3 sequence is 15 residues long. V trimming: 6 bases; J trimming: 4 bases; junction bases outside the gene matches: 9. Germline V CDR1 and CDR2: SGHTA, FQGTGA. The CDR3 nucleotides are TGTGCCAGCAGTCCGGACAGCGGGAGGGGGTACGAGCAGTACTTC. Its translation is CASSPDSGRGYEQYF.

This sequence joins TRBV5-1 and TRBJ2-7, with D maybe TRBD2 (5 bases). The CDR3 covers 15 residues. Looked up from germline, CDR1 is SGHRS and CDR2 is YFSETQ. V was cut by 0 bases and J by 6 bases, with 16 bases left in between. The CDR3 bases are TGCGCCAGCAGCTTGGGGCGGGTCAAGGCGTTCGAGCAGTACTTC. This gives the protein CASSLGRVKAFEQYF.

The rearrangement links TRBV4-2 to TRBJ1-2; unclear D gene. The CDR3 is 15 amino acids. With 0 bases removed from V and 4 bases from J, the gap between germline ends came to 12 bases. Germline V lookup: CDR1 LGHNA, CDR2 YNFKEQ. DNA of the CDR3: TGTGCCAGCAGCCAAGATAGGAACGCCCCCTATGGCTACACCTTC. It codes for CASSQDRNAPYGYTF.

This clone has more than one count but fewer than ten. The chain has TRBV27 and TRBJ2-7, with D possibly matching TRBD1 (6 bases). The ends were cut back, 3 bases at V and 6 bases at J, with 12 bases in the middle. CDR1 is MNHEY and CDR2 is SMNVEV in the germline V gene (reference sequence). This CDR3 spans 13 amino acids. CDR3 sequence reads: CASSFGVGAEQYF. CDR3 nucleotides: TGTGCCAGCAGTTTTGGCGTGGGGGCCGAGCAGTACTTC.

This clone has just one count. The chain recombines TRBV28 with TRBJ2-1; no definite D call. V was cut by 1 base and J by 0 bases, with 7 bases left in between. The CDR3 is 15 residues long. Germline CDR1 reads MDHEN; CDR2 reads SYDVKM. In nucleotides, the CDR3 is TGTGCCAGCAGTTTATTTGTGACCTCCTACAATGAGCAGTTCTTC. Translated: CASSLFVTSYNEQFF.

The chain is built from TRBV12-5 and TRBJ2-7; 14 bases match TRBD2. The CDR3 has 18 residues. Per germline, CDR1 LGHNT and CDR2 FRNRAP. V gave up 4 bases and J gave up 5 bases; unmatched junction bases: 13. As DNA, the CDR3 is TGTGCTAGTGGTTCCAGACTAGCGGGAGGGCCCCGATTCCACGAGCAGTACTTC. It encodes CASGSRLAGGPRFHEQYF.

The J gene is TRBJ2-3, the V gene TRBV7-3, with TRBD1 matching over 8 bases. Germline V lookup: CDR1 SGHTA, CDR2 FQGTGA. Losses at the gene ends were 5 bases for V and 4 bases for J; bases not matched to a gene: 5. There are 14 residues in the CDR3. This chain's CDR3 is CASSARQGSDTQYF. In nucleotides, the CDR3 is TGTGCCAGCAGCGCTCGACAGGGGTCAGATACGCAGTATTTT.

The chain couples TRBV5-1 to TRBJ1-5, with D possibly matching TRBD1 (5 bases). CDR3 size: 14 residues. Per germline, CDR1 SGHRS and CDR2 YFSETQ. The germline V and J ends were trimmed by 4 bases and 6 bases, with 14 bases remaining between them. The CDR3 sequence is CASSPTGPGQPQHF. The CDR3 DNA sequence: TGCGCCAGCAGCCCCACGGGGCCCGGTCAGCCCCAGCATTTT.

The chain couples TRBV6-4 to TRBJ2-1, with 10 bases matching TRBD2. Looked up from germline, CDR1 is MRHNA and CDR2 is SNTAGT. J was trimmed by 4 bases and V by 4 bases; bases with no gene match: 7. This CDR3 has 16 amino acids. As DNA, the CDR3 is TGTGCCAGCAGTGTTACTAGCGGGAACCGGTACAATGAGCAGTTCTTC. Translation gives CASSVTSGNRYNEQFF.

The chain has TRBV25-1 and TRBJ2-7; D unclear. Germline CDR1 is MGHDK and CDR2 is SYGVNS. V lost 5 bases, J lost 2 bases, and 7 bases lay in between. The CDR3 has 12 amino acids. The DNA of the CDR3 is TGTGCCAGCAGTCAACAGCCCTACGAGCAGTACTTC. This translates into CASSQQPYEQYF.

This clone was detected once. The genes are TRBV5-1 and TRBJ2-1; no clear D gene. Germline V gene sequence: CDR1 SGHRS, CDR2 YFSETQ. The V end was cut by 1 base, the J end by 5 bases, with 10 bases between. The CDR3 has 14 amino acids. The CDR3 DNA follows: TGCGCCAGCAGCTTGAAACCTCCCAACAATGAGCAGTTCTTC. Encoded protein: CASSLKPPNNEQFF. Together with reference TRBV5-1 and TRBJ2-1, the CDR3 gives the full variable domain: KAGVTQTPRYLIKTRGQQVTLSCSPISGHRSVSWYQQTPGQGLQFLFEYFSETQRNKGNFPGRFSGRQFSNSRSEMNVSTLELGDSALYLCASSLKPPNNEQFFGPGTRLTVL.

This chain connects TRBV7-3 to TRBJ2-1, with 7 bases aligning to TRBD2. J lost 6 bases, V lost 5 bases, and 4 bases had no gene match. The CDR3 consists of 13 residues. Germline loops: CDR1 SGHTA, CDR2 FQGTGA. CDR3: CASSLGGINEQFF. The CDR3 DNA reads as TGTGCCAGCAGCCTGGGGGGGATCAATGAGCAGTTCTTC.

This chain links TRBV5-1 with TRBJ1-4; D gene unclear. The CDR3 sequence is 16 residues long. Germline-derived CDR1 and CDR2 are SGHRS and YFSETQ. The V end lost 0 bases, the J end lost 6 bases, and 15 bases lay between the germline ends. The chain's CDR3 is CASSLGIRIRDEKLFF. The CDR3, as DNA: TGCGCCAGCAGCTTGGGTATTAGGATCAGAGATGAAAAACTGTTTTTT.